This TCR beta chain was captured in a study of T and B cells in COVID-19 patients. Study-level findings and limits: Patients with COVID-19 reportedly showed strongly skewed T cell receptor beta variable and joining gene usage.

The CDR3 is made up of 11 amino acids. CDR1 is MNHEY, CDR2 SVGEGT, per germline. The ends were cut back, 10 bases at V and 4 bases at J, with 8 bases in the middle. Each TRB amplification used roughly 220-550 ng of genomic DNA from blood. Notes on this clonotype: Its cognate antigen is unknown.

Multiplex PCR with BIOMED2 TRB-A/B primer pools amplified TRB rearrangements. TCRdb fed the multiplex PCR reads into MiXCR, producing one record per CDR3 protein. The sample records more than 20,000 distinct CDR3 sequences, 30% to 35% being singletons. The chain combines TRBV6-2 or TRBV6-3 with TRBJ2-1; possibly TRBD1 for D (5 bases). This clonotype was sampled from a human donor who had recovered from COVID-19. The sample taken for sequencing was blood. This CDR3 reads CATTGYNEQFF. DNA of the CDR3: TGTGCCACCACAGGATACAATGAGCAGTTCTTC.